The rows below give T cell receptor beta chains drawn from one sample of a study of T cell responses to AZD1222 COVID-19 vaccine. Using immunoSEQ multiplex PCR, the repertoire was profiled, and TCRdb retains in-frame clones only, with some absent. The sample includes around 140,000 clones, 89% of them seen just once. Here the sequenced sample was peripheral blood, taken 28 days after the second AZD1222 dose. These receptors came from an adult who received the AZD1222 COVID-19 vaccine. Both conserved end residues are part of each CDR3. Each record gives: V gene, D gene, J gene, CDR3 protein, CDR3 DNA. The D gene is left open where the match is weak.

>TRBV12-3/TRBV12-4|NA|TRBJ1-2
CASSLRKGDGYTF
TGTGCCAGCAGTTTGAGGAAGGGGGATGGCTACACCTTC
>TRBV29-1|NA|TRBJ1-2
CSVDVIGPYAYGYTF
TGCAGCGTTGACGTTATAGGGCCTTATGCCTATGGCTACACCTTC
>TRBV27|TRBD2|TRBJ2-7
CASSSGGSYRYEQYF
TGTGCCAGCAGTTCAGGCGGGAGTTACCGCTACGAGCAGTACTTC
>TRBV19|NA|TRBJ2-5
CASTGQFTETQYF
TGTGCCAGTACCGGACAGTTTACGGAGACCCAGTACTTC
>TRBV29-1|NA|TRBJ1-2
CSVDMTADGYTF
TGCAGCGTTGACATGACAGCCGATGGCTACACCTTC
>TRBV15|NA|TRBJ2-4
CATSREGGAMGNIQYF
TGTGCCACCAGCAGAGAGGGGGGGGCGATGGGTAACATTCAGTACTTC
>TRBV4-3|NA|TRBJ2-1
CASSQGRGGNEQFF
TGCGCCAGCAGCCAAGGCAGGGGGGGCAATGAGCAGTTCTTC
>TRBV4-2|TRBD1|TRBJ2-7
CASSPPGQGAYEQYF
TGTGCCAGCAGTCCCCCGGGACAGGGGGCCTACGAGCAGTACTTC
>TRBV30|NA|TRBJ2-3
CARLERGGTDTQYF
TGTGCCCGCCTGGAGAGGGGAGGCACAGATACGCAGTATTTT
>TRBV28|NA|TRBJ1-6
CASSFWQGGNSPLHF
TGTGCCAGCAGTTTCTGGCAGGGTGGTAATTCACCCCTCCACTTT
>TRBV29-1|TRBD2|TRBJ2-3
CSTYGGLPSTDTQYF
TGCAGCACTTACGGGGGACTACCGAGCACAGATACGCAGTATTTT
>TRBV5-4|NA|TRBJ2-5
CASSLRGGGQETQYF
TGTGCCAGCAGCTTGCGGGGTGGGGGCCAAGAGACCCAGTACTTC
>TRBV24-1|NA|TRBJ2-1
CATSGIGASYNEQFF
TGTGCCACCAGTGGTATAGGGGCCTCCTACAATGAGCAGTTCTTC
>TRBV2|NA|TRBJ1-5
CASSDMGRSQPQHF
TGTGCCAGCAGTGATATGGGGAGAAGTCAGCCCCAGCATTTT
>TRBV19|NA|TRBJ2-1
CASSPGAFSEQFF
TGTGCCAGTAGCCCAGGGGCGTTCAGTGAGCAGTTCTTC
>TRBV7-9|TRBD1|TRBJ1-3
CASSFRQGVSGNTIYF
TGTGCCAGCAGCTTTCGACAGGGAGTCTCTGGAAACACCATATATTTT